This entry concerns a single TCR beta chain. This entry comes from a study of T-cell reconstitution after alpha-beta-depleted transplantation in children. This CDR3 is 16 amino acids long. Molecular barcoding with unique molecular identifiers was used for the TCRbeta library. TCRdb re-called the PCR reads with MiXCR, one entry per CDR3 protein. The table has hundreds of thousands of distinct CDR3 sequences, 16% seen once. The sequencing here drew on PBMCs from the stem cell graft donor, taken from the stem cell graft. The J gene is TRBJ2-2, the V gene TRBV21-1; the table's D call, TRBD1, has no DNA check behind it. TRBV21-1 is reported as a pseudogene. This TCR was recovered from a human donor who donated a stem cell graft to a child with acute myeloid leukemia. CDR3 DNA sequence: TGTGCCAGCAGCGATAGACAGGGTTCGAACACCGGGGAGCTGTTTTTT. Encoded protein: CASSDRQGSNTGELFF.